These T cell receptor beta chains were read from a single sample in a study of T-cell reconstitution after alpha-beta-depleted transplantation in children. Each CDR3 protein gets one entry after TCRdb re-called the PCR reads with MiXCR. The sample records about 1,000,000 distinct CDR3 sequences, roughly 29% being singletons. The sample in question was PBMCs, mostly from graft donor cells, obtained 360 days after TCRalphabeta/CD19-depleted stem cell transplant. These TCRs come from a boy less than two years old who had a stem cell transplant for SCID, so the T cells may come from the graft donor. Both conserved end residues are part of each CDR3.

>TRBV20-1|TRBJ2-3
CSASLAADTQYF
>TRBV4-1|TRBJ1-4
CASSQSFNIEKLFF
>TRBV11-1|TRBJ2-7
CASRGVGQAWNEQYF
>TRBV5-1|TRBJ2-1
CASSVTGIHEQFF
>TRBV11-1|TRBJ2-7
CASSSSFTSGARKVGEQYF
>TRBV19|TRBJ2-3
CASSSQGGDTQYF
>TRBV4-1|TRBJ2-1
CASSQDGPRTENNEQFF
>TRBV7-3|TRBJ2-3
CASSSQPGLAGLGTDTQYF
>TRBV5-1|TRBJ1-1
CASTGYTGGLNTEAFF
>TRBV7-9|TRBJ1-2
CASIRDRGVYGYTF
>TRBV7-9|TRBJ2-5
CASSPQGLAGETQYF
>TRBV5-1|TRBJ1-1
CASSLDGGPTEAFF
>TRBV9|TRBJ2-3
CASSAVDRDRGTDTQYF
>TRBV10-3|TRBJ2-7
CAISEWGRSSYEQYF
>TRBV6-5|TRBJ1-3
CASSYSSSDLSGNTIYF
>TRBV12-3/TRBV12-4|TRBJ1-1
CASSFTDRGRGNTEAFF
>TRBV20-1|TRBJ2-7
CSAMWAAHYEQYF
>TRBV7-2|TRBJ2-5
CASSLAWLAGVETQYF
>TRBV2|TRBJ2-1
CASSPGGLFNDEQFF
>TRBV29-1|TRBJ2-7
CSVIPRDRAPWEQYF
>TRBV7-2|TRBJ2-7
CASSLQRGGYERYF
>TRBV20-1|TRBJ2-2
CSAQGYAGELFF
>TRBV10-3|TRBJ2-1
CAISESQIGNEQFF
>TRBV12-3/TRBV12-4|TRBJ1-4
CASSLDGMANEKLFF
>TRBV5-1|TRBJ1-2
CASSGGQVYGYTF
>TRBV30|TRBJ2-5
CAWSGSGETQYF
>TRBV9|TRBJ2-7
CASDPGQGSYEQYF